This T cell receptor beta chain was retrieved from a study of CD8 T cells in Susac syndrome. The RNA, about 0.5 to 1 ug, was put through reverse transcription using random hexamers. TCRdb used MiXCR to reprocess the immunoSEQ multiplex PCR reads, holding one entry per CDR3 protein. This sample yields over 140,000 distinct CDR3 sequences, of which more than 85% are seen a single time; 0.14% belongs to the top ten. The CDR3 has 13 amino acids. V trimming: 2 bases; J trimming: 3 bases; junction bases outside the gene matches: 1. Germline V gene sequence: CDR1 SGHKS, CDR2 YYEKEE (reference sequence). Input material: CD4+ T cells from PBMCs. V usage is TRBV5-5 and J usage is TRBJ2-7; TRBD1 agrees at 8 bases. The sequence was obtained from a human donor with Susac syndrome. CDR3 in DNA: TGTGCCAGCAGCTTCACAGGGGGCTACGAGCAGTACTTC. Amino acids: CASSFTGGYEQYF.